This T cell receptor beta chain stems from a study of blood T cells in healthy people across ages. The authors ran a second PCR of roughly 6 to 12 cycles using a sample-barcoded 5' primer and a J-beta primer mix. TCRdb reprocessed the 5' RACE reads via MiXCR and lists one record per CDR3 protein. The table records some 640,000 distinct CDR3 sequences, around 48% of them present only once. V was cut by 3 bases and J by 2 bases, with 14 bases left in between. The germline V gene encodes CDR1 GTSNPN and CDR2 SVGIG (reference sequence). This CDR3 comprises 14 residues. V and J are TRBV30 and TRBJ2-7; tentatively, D is TRBD1 (6 bases). The sample taken for sequencing was blood. The receptor comes from an older woman in good health. The CDR3 loop is CAWSPLDRTYEQYF. DNA for the CDR3: TGTGCCTGGAGCCCCCTGGACAGAACCTACGAGCAGTACTTC.